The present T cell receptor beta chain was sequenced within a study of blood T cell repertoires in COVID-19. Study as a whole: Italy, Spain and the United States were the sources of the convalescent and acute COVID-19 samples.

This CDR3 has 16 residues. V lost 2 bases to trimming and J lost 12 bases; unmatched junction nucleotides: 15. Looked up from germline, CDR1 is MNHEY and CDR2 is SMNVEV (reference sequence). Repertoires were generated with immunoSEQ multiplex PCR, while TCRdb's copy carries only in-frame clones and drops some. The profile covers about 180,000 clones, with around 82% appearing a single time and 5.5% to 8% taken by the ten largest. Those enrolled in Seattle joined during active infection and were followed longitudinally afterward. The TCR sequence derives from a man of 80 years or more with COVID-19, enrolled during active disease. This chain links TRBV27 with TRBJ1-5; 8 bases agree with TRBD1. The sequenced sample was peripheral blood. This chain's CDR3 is CASSLAGTGSRRGQHF. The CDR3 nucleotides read TGTGCCAGCAGTTTAGCGGGGACAGGCTCCCGTCGGGGCCAGCATTTT.